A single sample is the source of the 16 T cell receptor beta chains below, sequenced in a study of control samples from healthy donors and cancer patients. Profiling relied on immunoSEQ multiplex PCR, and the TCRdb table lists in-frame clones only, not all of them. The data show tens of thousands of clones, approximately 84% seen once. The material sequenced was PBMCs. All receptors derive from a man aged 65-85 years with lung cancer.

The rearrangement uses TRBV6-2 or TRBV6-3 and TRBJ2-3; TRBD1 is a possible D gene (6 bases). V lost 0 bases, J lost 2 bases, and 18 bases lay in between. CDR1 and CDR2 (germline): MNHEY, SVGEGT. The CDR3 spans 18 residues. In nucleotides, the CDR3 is TGTGCCAGCAGTTACTCGACCATGGACAGACCTATCACAGATACGCAGTATTTT. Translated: CASSYSTMDRPITDTQYF.

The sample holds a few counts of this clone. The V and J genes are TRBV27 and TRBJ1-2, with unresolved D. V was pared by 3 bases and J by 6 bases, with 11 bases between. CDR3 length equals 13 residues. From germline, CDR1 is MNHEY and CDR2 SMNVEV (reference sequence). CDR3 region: CASSLPGTHGYTF. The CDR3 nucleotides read TGTGCCAGCAGTTTGCCGGGTACCCATGGCTACACCTTC.

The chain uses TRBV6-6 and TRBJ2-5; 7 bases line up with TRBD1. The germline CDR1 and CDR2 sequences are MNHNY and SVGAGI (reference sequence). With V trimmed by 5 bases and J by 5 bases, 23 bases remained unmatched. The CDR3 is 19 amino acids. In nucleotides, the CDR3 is TGTGCCAGCAGTCAAAGGTGGCCCCCCAACAGGGGCACCCGTGAGACCCAGTACTTC. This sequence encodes CASSQRWPPNRGTRETQYF.

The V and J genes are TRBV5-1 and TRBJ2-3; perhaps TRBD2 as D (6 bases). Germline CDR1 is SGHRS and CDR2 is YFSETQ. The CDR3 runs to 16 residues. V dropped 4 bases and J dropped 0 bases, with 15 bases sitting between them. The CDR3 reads CASSLIPSASTDTQYF. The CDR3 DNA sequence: TGCGCCAGCAGCCTGATCCCTAGCGCTAGCACAGATACGCAGTATTTT.

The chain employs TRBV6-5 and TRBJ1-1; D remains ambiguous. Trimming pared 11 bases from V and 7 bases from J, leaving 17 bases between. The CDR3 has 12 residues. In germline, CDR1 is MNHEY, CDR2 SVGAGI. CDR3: CASYGRAVEAFF. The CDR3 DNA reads TGTGCCTCTTATGGACGGGCGGTTGAAGCTTTCTTT.

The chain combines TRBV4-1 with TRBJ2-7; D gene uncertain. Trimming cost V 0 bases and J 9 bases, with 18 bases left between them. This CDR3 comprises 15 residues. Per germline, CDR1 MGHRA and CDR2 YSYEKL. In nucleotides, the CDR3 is TGCGCCAGCAGCCAAGAAAGAATATTAAGGGCTCGGCAGTACTTC. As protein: CASSQERILRARQYF.

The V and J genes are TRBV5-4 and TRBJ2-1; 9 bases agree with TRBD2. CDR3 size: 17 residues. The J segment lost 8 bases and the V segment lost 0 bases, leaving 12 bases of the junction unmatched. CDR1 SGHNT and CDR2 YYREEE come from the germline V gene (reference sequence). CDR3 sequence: CASSLAIAGALGDEQFF. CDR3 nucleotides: TGTGCCAGCAGCTTGGCGATAGCGGGGGCTCTGGGGGATGAGCAGTTCTTC.

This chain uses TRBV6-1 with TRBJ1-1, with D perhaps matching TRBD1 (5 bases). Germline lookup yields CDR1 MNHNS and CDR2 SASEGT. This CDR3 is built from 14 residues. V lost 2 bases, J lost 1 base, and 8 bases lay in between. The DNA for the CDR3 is TGTGCCAGCAGTGAATTTACAGGGAACACTGAAGCTTTCTTT. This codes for CASSEFTGNTEAFF.

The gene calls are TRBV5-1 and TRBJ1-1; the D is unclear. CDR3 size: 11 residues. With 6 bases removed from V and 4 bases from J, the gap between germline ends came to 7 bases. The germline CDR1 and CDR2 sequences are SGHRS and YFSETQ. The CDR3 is CASILGTEAFF. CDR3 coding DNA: TGCGCCAGCATTCTGGGCACTGAAGCTTTCTTT.

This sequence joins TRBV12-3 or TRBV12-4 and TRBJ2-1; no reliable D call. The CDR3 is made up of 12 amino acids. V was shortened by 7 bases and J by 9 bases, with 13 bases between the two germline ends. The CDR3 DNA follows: TGTGCCAGCACCCCCATCCCAACTGAGCAGTTCTTC. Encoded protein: CASTPIPTEQFF.

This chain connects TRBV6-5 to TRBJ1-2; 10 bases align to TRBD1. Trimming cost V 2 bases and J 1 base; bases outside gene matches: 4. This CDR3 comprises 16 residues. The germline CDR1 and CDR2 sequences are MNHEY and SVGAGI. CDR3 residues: CASSYVRTGGNYGYTF. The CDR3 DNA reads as TGTGCCAGCAGTTACGTCAGGACAGGGGGTAACTATGGCTACACCTTC.

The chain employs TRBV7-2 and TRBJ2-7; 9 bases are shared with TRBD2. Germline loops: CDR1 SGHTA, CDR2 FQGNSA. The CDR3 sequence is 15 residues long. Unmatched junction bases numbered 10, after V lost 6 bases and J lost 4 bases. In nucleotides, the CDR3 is TGTGCCAGCAGTTTTGGTAGGACTAGCGTTTACGAGCAGTACTTC. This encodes CASSFGRTSVYEQYF.

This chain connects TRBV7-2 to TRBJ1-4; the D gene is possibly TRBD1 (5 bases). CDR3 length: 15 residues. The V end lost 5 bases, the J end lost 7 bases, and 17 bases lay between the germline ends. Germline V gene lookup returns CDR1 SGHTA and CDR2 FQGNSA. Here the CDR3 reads CASSARDGAGEKLFF. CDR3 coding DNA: TGTGCCAGCAGCGCTCGGGACGGAGCAGGTGAAAAACTGTTTTTT.

CDR3 amino acids: CASSPDRSEKLFF. The CDR3 nucleotides are TGCGCCAGCAGCCCCGACAGGAGTGAAAAACTGTTTTTT. V is TRBV5-1 and J is TRBJ1-4, with D possibly matching TRBD1 (6 bases). The CDR3 runs to 13 residues. V lost 4 bases, J lost 7 bases, and 11 bases lay in between. Germline-derived CDR1 and CDR2 are SGHRS and YFSETQ.

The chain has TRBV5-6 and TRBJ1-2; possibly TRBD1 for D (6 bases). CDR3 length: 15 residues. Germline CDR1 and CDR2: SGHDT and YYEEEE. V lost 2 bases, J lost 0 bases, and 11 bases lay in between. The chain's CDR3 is CASSLQGLTNYGYTF. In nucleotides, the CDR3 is TGTGCCAGCAGCTTACAGGGACTAACTAACTATGGCTACACCTTC.

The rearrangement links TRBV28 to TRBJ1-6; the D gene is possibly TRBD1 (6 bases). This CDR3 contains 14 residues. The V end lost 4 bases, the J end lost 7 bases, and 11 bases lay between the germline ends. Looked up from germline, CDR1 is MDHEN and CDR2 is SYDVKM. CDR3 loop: CASSSGTSNSPLHF. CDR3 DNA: TGTGCCAGCAGTTCCGGGACATCGAATTCACCCCTCCACTTT. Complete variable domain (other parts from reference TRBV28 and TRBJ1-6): DVKVTQSSRYLVKRTGEKVFLECVQDMDHENMFWYRQDPGLGLRLIYFSYDVKMKEKGDIPEGYSVSREKKERFSLILESASTNQTSMYLCASSSGTSNSPLHFGNGTRLTVT.